A selection of T cell receptor beta chains follows, all from one sample in a study of blood T cell repertoires in COVID-19. TCRdb's table, derived via immunoSEQ multiplex PCR, lists solely in-frame clones and lacks some. Among 120,000 to 150,000 clones listed, approximately 88% were seen once. Sequencing was done on a sample of peripheral blood. These receptors came from a man in his sixties with active or convalescent COVID-19. CDR3s include the opening cysteine and the closing phenylalanine or tryptophan. D genes are given only for firm matches. Only part of the rows carry a size: once, few, many, or a class if the clone is expanded.

D,J,V,length,size,CDR3,DNA
-,TRBJ2-2,TRBV5-1,17,-,CASSLAADSVNTGELFF,TGCGCCAGCAGCTTGGCCGCGGACAGTGTGAACACCGGGGAGCTGTTTTTT
TRBD1,TRBJ1-2,TRBV13,17,-,CASSPQTDRGPIYGYTF,TGTGCCAGCAGCCCCCAGACCGACAGGGGGCCCATTTATGGCTACACCTTC
-,TRBJ1-4,TRBV19,14,-,CASSITASNEKLFF,TGTGCCAGTAGTATTACAGCTTCAAATGAAAAACTGTTTTTT
-,TRBJ2-1,TRBV28,14,-,CASGTRVSYNEQFF,TGTGCCAGCGGTACGCGGGTTTCCTACAATGAGCAGTTCTTC
-,TRBJ1-5,TRBV20-1,13,-,CSASPGTNQPQHF,TGCAGTGCTAGTCCGGGTACCAATCAGCCCCAGCATTTT
TRBD1,TRBJ1-5,TRBV19,13,-,CASRQGGSQPQHF,TGTGCCAGCAGACAGGGGGGTAGTCAGCCCCAGCATTTT
-,TRBJ2-7,TRBV6-5,14,-,CASRSTGNTYEQYF,TGTGCCAGCAGATCTACCGGGAATACCTACGAGCAGTACTTC
TRBD1,TRBJ2-1,TRBV28,15,-,CAITGGVSSYNEQFF,TGTGCCATTACAGGGGGCGTTAGCTCCTACAATGAGCAGTTCTTC
-,TRBJ1-4,TRBV6-5,14,-,CASVRDRANEKLFF,TGTGCCAGCGTGAGGGATAGGGCTAATGAAAAACTGTTTTTT
-,TRBJ2-6,TRBV14,18,-,CASRDPDSILLGANVLTF,TGTGCCAGCAGGGACCCGGACAGTATACTGTTAGGGGCCAACGTCCTGACTTTC
-,TRBJ2-5,TRBV9,15,-,CASSVNPQAQETQYF,TGTGCCAGCAGCGTGAACCCTCAGGCCCAAGAGACCCAGTACTTC
-,TRBJ1-1,TRBV7-9,15,-,CASSLRQGAETEAFF,TGTGCCAGCAGCTTAAGGCAGGGTGCGGAAACTGAAGCTTTCTTT
TRBD2,TRBJ2-1,TRBV9,13,-,CASSERAGARAFF,TGTGCCAGCAGCGAGCGAGCGGGAGCCCGGGCGTTCTTC
TRBD2,TRBJ2-5,TRBV29-1,13,-,CSVLAELEETQYF,TGCAGCGTTCTAGCGGAGTTGGAAGAGACCCAGTACTTC
TRBD1,TRBJ2-2,TRBV3-1/TRBV3-2,15,-,CASGRQGHLGGELFF,TGTGCCAGCGGACGACAGGGTCATTTAGGCGGGGAGCTGTTTTTT
-,TRBJ1-6,TRBV9,13,once,CASTGGHNSPLHF,TGTGCCAGCACTGGCGGTCATAATTCACCCCTCCACTTT
-,TRBJ2-6,TRBV7-3,18,-,CASSPGGLSPSGANVLTF,TGTGCCAGCAGCCCCGGGGGGCTTTCACCCTCTGGGGCCAACGTCCTGACTTTC
-,TRBJ2-7,TRBV19,13,-,CASNNGQIYEQYF,TGTGCCAGTAATAACGGACAGATCTACGAGCAGTACTTC
-,TRBJ2-7,TRBV28,14,-,CASSSIRVLYEQYF,TGTGCCAGCAGCTCTATCCGGGTTTTATACGAGCAGTACTTC
TRBD1,TRBJ1-2,TRBV9,16,-,CASSPHQGQDLWGYTF,TGTGCCAGCAGCCCCCATCAAGGACAGGACCTCTGGGGCTACACCTTC
TRBD1,TRBJ1-6,TRBV19,11,-,CASSIPGQWYF,TGTGCCAGTAGTATTCCGGGACAGTGGTACTTT
TRBD1,TRBJ2-7,TRBV19,13,once,CASSSGQGYEQYF,TGTGCCAGTAGTTCGGGACAGGGGTACGAGCAGTACTTC
-,TRBJ1-2,TRBV6-5,14,-,CASSYSTGGWSYTF,TGTGCCAGCAGTTACTCGACAGGTGGTTGGAGCTACACCTTC
TRBD1,TRBJ2-1,TRBV9,20,-,CASSRQPGTGVPSSYNEQFF,TGTGCCAGCAGCCGCCAACCCGGGACAGGCGTTCCAAGCTCCTACAATGAGCAGTTCTTC
-,TRBJ2-1,TRBV7-9,14,once,CASSLSTSYNEQFF,TGTGCCAGCAGCTTGAGCACCTCCTACAATGAGCAGTTCTTC
TRBD2,TRBJ2-5,TRBV28,15,once,CASSLPTSGKETQYF,TGTGCCAGCAGTTTGCCGACTAGCGGGAAAGAGACCCAGTACTTC
-,TRBJ2-5,TRBV9,15,-,CASSVDGTPFETQYF,TGTGCCAGCAGCGTAGACGGGACACCTTTCGAGACCCAGTACTTC
TRBD1,TRBJ1-5,TRBV27,15,-,CASSFRGRWNQPQHF,TGTGCCAGCAGCTTTAGGGGGCGCTGGAATCAGCCCCAGCATTTT
TRBD1,TRBJ1-3,TRBV9,17,-,CASSVRDRAIVGNTIYF,TGTGCCAGCAGCGTACGGGACAGGGCGATAGTTGGAAACACCATATATTTT
TRBD2,TRBJ2-5,TRBV2,14,-,CASSGRETEETQYF,TGTGCCAGCAGTGGGCGGGAGACTGAAGAGACCCAGTACTTC
-,TRBJ1-4,TRBV27,13,-,CASSLRVGEKLFF,TGTGCCAGCAGTTTGAGGGTAGGGGAAAAACTGTTTTTT
TRBD2,TRBJ2-3,TRBV7-3,14,-,CASSSGGPTDTQYF,TGTGCCAGCAGCTCGGGAGGGCCCACAGATACGCAGTATTTT
-,TRBJ2-7,TRBV20-1,15,once,CSASPPGGKEGEQYF,TGCAGTGCTAGTCCCCCAGGAGGGAAAGAAGGCGAGCAGTACTTC
TRBD2,TRBJ2-1,TRBV11-1,14,-,CASTVAGAYNEQFF,TGTGCCAGCACCGTAGCGGGAGCCTACAATGAGCAGTTCTTC
TRBD2,TRBJ2-1,TRBV7-9,17,-,CASSLYHSGSSYNEQFF,TGTGCCAGCAGCTTATATCATAGCGGGAGCTCCTACAATGAGCAGTTCTTC
-,TRBJ2-3,TRBV10-3,16,-,CAISESMQGSADTQYF,TGTGCCATCAGTGAGTCGATGCAGGGCAGCGCAGATACGCAGTATTTT
-,TRBJ2-7,TRBV5-1,14,-,CASSSGTPVGEQYF,TGCGCCAGCAGTTCCGGGACTCCCGTCGGCGAGCAGTACTTC
TRBD1,TRBJ2-2,TRBV19,15,-,CASSIMQGAYGELFF,TGTGCCAGTAGTATTATGCAGGGGGCGTATGGGGAGCTGTTTTTT
TRBD1,TRBJ1-5,TRBV20-1,15,-,CSASRDRSSNQPQHF,TGCAGTGCTAGTCGGGACAGATCCAGCAATCAGCCCCAGCATTTT
-,TRBJ2-7,TRBV12-3/TRBV12-4,11,-,CASSSGYEQYF,TGTGCCAGTTCATCGGGCTACGAGCAGTACTTC
-,TRBJ1-6,TRBV6-5,13,few,CANRERNNSPLHF,TGTGCAAATCGGGAGAGAAATAATTCACCCCTCCACTTT
-,TRBJ2-7,TRBV6-5,16,-,CASSYSILAMGLEQYF,TGTGCCAGCAGTTACTCGATACTAGCTATGGGGCTCGAGCAGTACTTC
-,TRBJ2-5,TRBV5-1,13,-,CASSAGPQETQYF,TGCGCCAGCAGCGCGGGGCCCCAAGAGACCCAGTACTTC
TRBD1,TRBJ1-1,TRBV9,13,-,CASSPGQGAEAFF,TGTGCCAGCAGCCCGGGACAGGGGGCTGAGGCTTTCTTT
-,TRBJ2-6,TRBV4-3,18,-,CASSQEWTDISGANVLTF,TGCGCCAGCAGCCAAGAATGGACAGACATCTCTGGGGCCAACGTCCTGACTTTC
TRBD1,TRBJ2-7,TRBV10-3,15,-,CAISEMRQGVGEQYF,TGTGCCATCAGTGAGATGAGACAGGGGGTAGGCGAGCAGTACTTC
TRBD1,TRBJ1-5,TRBV7-9,16,few,CASSSSLGQGRQPQHF,TGTGCCAGCAGCTCCAGCCTGGGACAGGGTCGTCAGCCCCAGCATTTT
TRBD2,TRBJ2-1,TRBV14,16,-,CASSQDPGGSYNEQFF,TGTGCCAGCAGCCAAGATCCGGGGGGATCCTACAATGAGCAGTTCTTC
TRBD1,TRBJ2-6,TRBV9,15,-,CASSRTGQGANVLTF,TGTGCCAGCAGCCGGACAGGGCAGGGGGCCAACGTCCTGACTTTC
-,TRBJ2-5,TRBV5-4,13,-,CASSIGSTGSQYF,TGTGCCAGCAGCATTGGGTCCACCGGGTCCCAGTACTTC
TRBD1,TRBJ2-7,TRBV4-3,16,-,CASSQDLSNRGHEQYF,TGCGCCAGCAGCCAAGATTTATCTAACAGGGGACACGAGCAGTACTTC
-,TRBJ1-5,TRBV19,15,once,CASSLDTDSNQPQHF,TGTGCCAGTAGTTTGGACACCGATAGCAATCAGCCCCAGCATTTT
TRBD1,TRBJ2-3,TRBV28,14,-,CASKPGGVTDTQYF,TGTGCCAGCAAACCAGGGGGTGTGACAGATACGCAGTATTTT